What follows is one TCR beta chain and its context. The data were obtained in a study of beta chain features in type 1 diabetes. cDNA synthesis used the whole RNA isolate, giving expressed TCRB sequences. Using immunoSEQ multiplex PCR, the repertoire was profiled, and TCRdb retains in-frame clones only, with some absent. In the table there are some 330,000 clones, approximately 11% of which are singletons. CDR1 is MDHEN, CDR2 SYDVKM, per germline. The CDR3 is 11 amino acids. The V gene lost 4 bases and the J gene lost 2 bases, with 3 bases spanning the gap. This receptor was obtained from a woman aged 25 to 45 in good health. Sequences were obtained from naive CD4+ T cells from blood. The genes are TRBV28 and TRBJ2-7, with D uncertain. This CDR3 reads CASSSTYEQYF. For the CDR3, the DNA is TGTGCCAGCAGTTCCACCTACGAGCAGTACTTC.